The entry that follows covers one T cell receptor beta chain sequence. The CDR3 length is 14 residues. Germline V gene sequence: CDR1 SNHLY, CDR2 FYNNEI. The junction had 5 bases not matched to a gene; V was cut back by 0 bases and J by 7 bases. This sample was taken from a study of blood T cell repertoires in COVID-19. Clones were sequenced by immunoSEQ multiplex PCR, and TCRdb holds only the in-frame ones, with some missing. The sample holds around 170,000 clones, 80% to 90% seen once. This TCR derives from a man younger than 35 who had recovered from COVID-19. The chain links TRBV2 to TRBJ1-2; 7 bases fit TRBD1. The sample was peripheral blood. In DNA form, the CDR3 reads TGTGCCAGCAGTGAAGCACTGACAGGGTCTGGCTACACCTTC. Encoded protein: CASSEALTGSGYTF. The variable domain in full, completed from reference TRBV2 and TRBJ1-2, reads EPEVTQTPSHQVTQMGQEVILRCVPISNHLYFYWYRQILGQKVEFLVSFYNNEISEKSEIFDDQFSVERPDGSNFTLKIRSTKLEDSAMYFCASSEALTGSGYTFGSGTRLTVV.